The next 5 T cell receptor beta chains were all read from a single sample in a study of molecular identifiers for immune sequencing clone quantification. TCRdb used MiXCR to reprocess the PCR reads, holding one entry per CDR3 protein. The sample lists about 640,000 distinct CDR3 sequences, roughly 21% occurring once. The sample consisted of naive CD8+ T cells from blood, with Jurkat cell RNA spiked in. As to subset: FACS-sorted CD8+CD4-CCR7+CD45RA+ naive T cells. The source of these receptors is a human donor in good health. Some libraries in this study had Jurkat cell RNA spiked in.

This chain connects TRBV7-3 to TRBJ2-7; 7 positions agree with TRBD2. The germline CDR1 and CDR2 sequences are SGHTA and FQGTGA. This CDR3 comprises 14 residues. The trim removed 4 bases at V and 0 bases at J, leaving 3 bases unmatched. CDR3 DNA: TGTGCCAGCAGCTGGGGCGGGAGCTCCTACGAGCAGTACTTC. Residues: CASSWGGSSYEQYF.

This clonotype was counted ten times or more. The chain uses TRBV19 and TRBJ2-2; D gene ambiguous. Trimming pared 10 bases from V and 3 bases from J, leaving 12 bases between. The CDR3 spans 13 residues. Germline V gene sequence: CDR1 LNHDA, CDR2 SQIVND (reference sequence). The CDR3 spells CAILTQDTGELFF. The CDR3, as DNA: TGTGCCATTTTGACCCAGGACACCGGGGAGCTGTTTTTT.

Ten or more counts support this clonotype. The DNA of the CDR3 is TGTGCCAGCAGCTTAGGGCCCGGGGGAGGCGGCAGCAATCAGCCCCAGCATTTT. As protein: CASSLGPGGGGSNQPQHF. V usage is TRBV7-9 and J usage is TRBJ1-5; D may be TRBD1 (5 bases). Trimming took 1 base from V and 1 from J, leaving 17 bases between them. Germline V lookup: CDR1 SEHNR, CDR2 FQNEAQ (reference sequence). The CDR3 loop spans 18 amino acids.

On this clonotype itself: Just one base apart from a much larger clone, this may be a read error. The limits of the CDR3 on the DNA are not certain, so only TCRdb's listed CDR3 is given. The chain employs TRBV4-1 and TRBJ1-2. The CDR3 has 11 amino acids, counting both end residues. Germline CDR1 reads MGHRA; CDR2 reads YSYEKL. CDR3: CAVGGGYGCTF.

The chain is built from TRBV24-1 and TRBJ2-1; D is unresolved. V dropped 4 bases and J dropped 3 bases, with 9 bases sitting between them. The CDR3 is 14 residues long. From germline, CDR1 is KGHDR and CDR2 SFDVKD. The CDR3 nucleotides are TGTGCCACCAGTGACCCTGATTACTACAATGAGCAGTTCTTC. Translation: CATSDPDYYNEQFF.